A selection of T cell receptor beta chains follows, all from one sample in a study of blood T cell repertoires in COVID-19. Using immunoSEQ multiplex PCR, the repertoire was profiled, and TCRdb retains in-frame clones only, with some absent. The table has some 150,000 clones, 75% to 85% seen once. Input material: peripheral blood. The receptor source for this set is a man aged 60 to 75 with active or convalescent COVID-19. The CDR3 runs from the conserved cysteine through the conserved F or W. D genes are given only for firm matches. Not all rows give a size; the values are once, few, many and, for expanded clones, a class.

TRBD2	TRBV5-6	NA	TRBJ2-5	TGTGCCAGCAGCTTGTCGCCTAGCGGCTGGAGGGAGACCCAGTACTTC	CASSLSPSGWRETQYF
NA	TRBV28	few	TRBJ2-7	TGTGCCAGCAGTTTGTCGTCCAGGTACTCCTACGAGCAGTACTTC	CASSLSSRYSYEQYF
NA	TRBV5-1	NA	TRBJ2-7	TGCGCCAGCAGCCCCCCGGGCTCCTACGAGCAGTACTTC	CASSPPGSYEQYF
NA	TRBV6-6	few	TRBJ1-4	TGTGCCAGCAGTCGAAAACCCGGACAGAGGCTTAATGAAAAACTGTTTTTT	CASSRKPGQRLNEKLFF
NA	TRBV10-3	NA	TRBJ1-6	TGTGCCATCAGTGAGTCTGCGGGGCATAATTCACCCCTCCACTTT	CAISESAGHNSPLHF
NA	TRBV11-1	NA	TRBJ2-3	TGTGCCAGCAGCCTCTACAGGGTCGGCACAGATACGCAGTATTTT	CASSLYRVGTDTQYF
NA	TRBV7-9	NA	TRBJ2-3	TGTGCCAGCAGCTTAGATCGGCGGGTCACCACAGATACGCAGTATTTT	CASSLDRRVTTDTQYF
NA	TRBV30	NA	TRBJ1-2	TGTGCCTGGAGGGCTCTGCCCTCCAACCGAGGCTACACCTTC	CAWRALPSNRGYTF
TRBD1	TRBV27	NA	TRBJ1-4	TGTGCCAGCAGTTCAACAGGGGCAACTAATGAAAAACTGTTTTTT	CASSSTGATNEKLFF
TRBD1	TRBV11-3	NA	TRBJ2-3	TGTGCCAGCAGTCTAGAAGACAGGGGCACAGATACGCAGTATTTT	CASSLEDRGTDTQYF
NA	TRBV5-1	NA	TRBJ1-6	TGCGCCAGCAGCCCTCAACCCAGGGGCAATTCACCCCTCCACTTT	CASSPQPRGNSPLHF
NA	TRBV21-1	NA	TRBJ1-5	TGTGCCAGCAGCAACCCACAAGGGACTCGGCAGCCCCAGCATTTT	CASSNPQGTRQPQHF
TRBD2	TRBV28	few	TRBJ2-7	TGTGCCAGCAGTTTAGGGGCTAGCGGGAGGATGGACGAGCAGTACTTC	CASSLGASGRMDEQYF
NA	TRBV5-1	NA	TRBJ1-1	TGCGCCAGCAGCTTGGACCCAGGCGACACTGAAGCTTTCTTT	CASSLDPGDTEAFF
NA	TRBV19	NA	TRBJ1-4	TGTGCCAGTCACTACGACAGCCCGGCAACTAATGAAAAACTGTTTTTT	CASHYDSPATNEKLFF
NA	TRBV18	NA	TRBJ1-1	TGTGCCAGCTCACCACAAGCAAACACTGAAGCTTTCTTT	CASSPQANTEAFF
TRBD2	TRBV9	once	TRBJ2-1	TGTGCCAGCAGCGCGGGGACTAGCGGGAGGGCCGTAAATGAGCAGTTCTTC	CASSAGTSGRAVNEQFF
TRBD1	TRBV7-2	NA	TRBJ2-5	TGTGCCAGCAGCGGAAACAGGGGCCAAGAGACCCAGTACTTC	CASSGNRGQETQYF
NA	TRBV30	NA	TRBJ2-5	TGTGCCTGGAGTGTACGAGCAGGGTGGTCACAAGAGACCCAGTACTTC	CAWSVRAGWSQETQYF
TRBD1	TRBV5-4	NA	TRBJ1-2	TGTGCCAGCAGTACGGACAGGGGAGAGGACTACACCTTC	CASSTDRGEDYTF
NA	TRBV7-9	NA	TRBJ1-5	TGTGCCAGCAGCAAAATAAATCAGCCCCAGCATTTT	CASSKINQPQHF
NA	TRBV12-3/TRBV12-4	NA	TRBJ2-3	TGTGCCAGCGCTGGGGAGGATACGCAGTATTTT	CASAGEDTQYF
NA	TRBV11-2	NA	TRBJ1-2	TGTGCCAGCAGCCGCTTTGAGGGTTGGAACTATGGCTACACCTTC	CASSRFEGWNYGYTF
NA	TRBV7-2	once	TRBJ2-5	TGTGCCAGCAGCTGGGAGATGCTTGAGACCCAGTACTTC	CASSWEMLETQYF
TRBD2	TRBV12-5	few	TRBJ2-1	TGTGCTAGTGGTACGACTGGGGGGGATGAGCAGTTCTTC	CASGTTGGDEQFF
NA	TRBV18	NA	TRBJ2-2	TGTGCCACCGCTTTGAAAGAGGGAGAGGTCACCGGGGAGCTGTTTTTT	CATALKEGEVTGELFF
TRBD1	TRBV29-1	NA	TRBJ1-1	TGCAGCGTTGGACAGGGGGACACTGAAGCTTTCTTT	CSVGQGDTEAFF
NA	TRBV5-1	NA	TRBJ1-1	TGCGCCAGCAGCTTCCGAGACAGGTCCACTGAAGCTTTCTTT	CASSFRDRSTEAFF
NA	TRBV24-1	NA	TRBJ2-3	TGTGCCACCAGTGAACCAGTCACAGATACGCAGTATTTT	CATSEPVTDTQYF
NA	TRBV29-1	NA	TRBJ2-7	TGCAGCGTTGTTCGGTCCTACGAGCAGTACTTC	CSVVRSYEQYF
NA	TRBV7-2	NA	TRBJ2-7	TGTGCCAGCAGCCCCGGGACATATTCCTACGAGCAGTACTTC	CASSPGTYSYEQYF
NA	TRBV7-8	NA	TRBJ2-1	TGTGCCAGCAGCTTCGACCGCCGATTCGGGGAGCAGTTCTTC	CASSFDRRFGEQFF
TRBD1	TRBV11-2	NA	TRBJ1-1	TGTGCCAGCAGCTTAGACACGACAGGGGTTAGTGAAGCTTTCTTT	CASSLDTTGVSEAFF
NA	TRBV18	NA	TRBJ1-1	TGTGCCAGCTCATCGGACATCACTGAAGCTTTCTTT	CASSSDITEAFF
TRBD1	TRBV25-1	NA	TRBJ1-1	TGTGCCAGCATAGGATGGGTCGGACAGGGGGCAATAGGAGCTTTCTTT	CASIGWVGQGAIGAFF
NA	TRBV4-3	NA	TRBJ2-5	TGCGCCAGCAGCCAAGATTTTTCGGCAGGCCAGACCCAGTACTTC	CASSQDFSAGQTQYF
NA	TRBV4-1	NA	TRBJ2-1	TGCGCCAGCAGCCAGGACGGCCTCGGGAGTCCCTACAATGAGCAGTTCTTC	CASSQDGLGSPYNEQFF
NA	TRBV30	NA	TRBJ1-1	TGTGCCTGGAGGATGGGGCGAGTGAGAGCTTTCTTT	CAWRMGRVRAFF
TRBD2	TRBV2	NA	TRBJ2-1	TGTGCCAGCAGTAAACGGACTAGCGGGTCGCTTTGGTTCTTC	CASSKRTSGSLWFF
TRBD1	TRBV7-2	NA	TRBJ1-3	TGTGCCAGCAGACATCCGGGACAGGGAAACACCATATATTTT	CASRHPGQGNTIYF
NA	TRBV28	NA	TRBJ2-4	TGTGCCAGCAGTGGAAGTCGAGCGGGAGCCAAAAACATTCAGTACTTC	CASSGSRAGAKNIQYF
TRBD2	TRBV2	NA	TRBJ2-1	TGTGCCAGCAGTAGATCCAGCGGGGCCTACAATGAGCAGTTCTTC	CASSRSSGAYNEQFF
TRBD1	TRBV6-6	NA	TRBJ1-5	TGTGCCAGCAGTTACGGGCAGGGGGCTCAGCCCCAGCATTTT	CASSYGQGAQPQHF
NA	TRBV6-6	few	TRBJ2-2	TGTGCCAGCAGCCTCTCCTCAGGGACCGGGGAGCTGTTTTTT	CASSLSSGTGELFF
TRBD2	TRBV24-1	NA	TRBJ2-2	TGTGCCACCAGTGATCTGACTAGCGGGAGAACCGGGGAGCTGTTTTTT	CATSDLTSGRTGELFF
NA	TRBV4-1	few	TRBJ2-7	TGCGCCAGCAGCCCAAGGGAAGGGGCCGAGCAGTACTTC	CASSPREGAEQYF
TRBD2	TRBV9	NA	TRBJ2-2	TGTGCCAGCAGCGTAGCCCCGAGGACTAGCGGGAGGGCGTTGTCCGGGGAGCTGTTTTTT	CASSVAPRTSGRALSGELFF
NA	TRBV15	NA	TRBJ2-5	TGTGCCACTCAGGAGGCGGGGGCTGGGGAGACCCAGTACTTC	CATQEAGAGETQYF
NA	TRBV24-1	NA	TRBJ2-2	TGTGCCACCAGTGACCCTACTAGCCCCGGGGAGCTGTTTTTT	CATSDPTSPGELFF
NA	TRBV7-2	NA	TRBJ2-3	TGTGCCAGCAACTCTGCCACAGATACGCAGTATTTT	CASNSATDTQYF
TRBD2	TRBV9	NA	TRBJ2-2	TGTGCCAGCAGCTTGGGACTAGCGGACCCGATAAGCGGGGAGCTGTTTTTT	CASSLGLADPISGELFF
TRBD1	TRBV15	once	TRBJ2-5	TGTGCCACCAGAGGGAGGAGGACAGGGATAGAGACCCAGTACTTC	CATRGRRTGIETQYF
NA	TRBV5-1	NA	TRBJ1-1	TGCGCCAGCAGCTCCTCGGGGGGTAGCACTGAAGCTTTCTTT	CASSSSGGSTEAFF
TRBD1	TRBV14	many	TRBJ1-4	TGTGCCAGCAGCCAAGCAGGGGGTTTCGGCCGGGAGGAAAAACTGTTTTTT	CASSQAGGFGREEKLFF
NA	TRBV27	once	TRBJ1-1	TGTGCCAGCAGTTTAGGGAGGGGGGGTCCTGAAGCTTTCTTT	CASSLGRGGPEAFF
TRBD2	TRBV24-1	once	TRBJ2-7	TGTGCCACCGGGGTTAGCGGGAGGGGCCTAGAGGAGCAGTACTTC	CATGVSGRGLEEQYF
TRBD1	TRBV5-1	few	TRBJ2-7	TGCGCCAGCAGTCCGGGCGAGGGGGCCCGCCACGAGCAGTACTTC	CASSPGEGARHEQYF
TRBD2	TRBV19	few	TRBJ2-7	TGTGCCAGTAGTATAGACTGGACTAGCGGGAGTCCACCTCCCTACGAGCAGTACTTC	CASSIDWTSGSPPPYEQYF
NA	TRBV2	NA	TRBJ1-5	TGTGCCAGCAGCGAAGGGGCCAATCAGCCCCAGCATTTT	CASSEGANQPQHF
TRBD2	TRBV2	NA	TRBJ2-1	TGTGCCAGCACTCAACCGGGAGGGAATGAGCAGTTCTTC	CASTQPGGNEQFF